This T cell receptor (beta chain) was documented in a study of molecular identifiers for immune sequencing clone quantification. Regarding the study as a whole: Effector cells had over 97% of their molecules in clones above 20 RNA copies, while naive cells had under 1%.

Isolation of naive CD8 T cells was achieved by sorting on a CD8+CD4-CCR7+CD45RA+ phenotype. One entry per CDR3 protein results from TCRdb running MiXCR on the PCR reads. This table holds hundreds of thousands of distinct CDR3 sequences, 15% to 20% found once. As to this clonotype: What it binds is not known.

The sequence derives from a human donor in good health. Some libraries in this study had Jurkat cell RNA spiked in. Sample: naive CD8+ T cells from blood, with Jurkat cell RNA spiked in. Subset given: FACS-sorted CD8+CD4-CCR7+CD45RA+ naive T cells.

The CDR3 DNA is TGCGCCAGCAGCCAGGGACACAGGACCAGGAACACTGAAGCTTTCTTT. Amino acid sequence: CASSQGHRTRNTEAFF. This sequence joins TRBV4-1 and TRBJ1-1; a possible D gene is TRBD1 (6 bases). The CDR3 consists of 16 residues. Germline V gives CDR1 MGHRA, CDR2 YSYEKL. Trimming shortened V by 3 bases and J by 1 base, and 15 bases separated the two germline ends.